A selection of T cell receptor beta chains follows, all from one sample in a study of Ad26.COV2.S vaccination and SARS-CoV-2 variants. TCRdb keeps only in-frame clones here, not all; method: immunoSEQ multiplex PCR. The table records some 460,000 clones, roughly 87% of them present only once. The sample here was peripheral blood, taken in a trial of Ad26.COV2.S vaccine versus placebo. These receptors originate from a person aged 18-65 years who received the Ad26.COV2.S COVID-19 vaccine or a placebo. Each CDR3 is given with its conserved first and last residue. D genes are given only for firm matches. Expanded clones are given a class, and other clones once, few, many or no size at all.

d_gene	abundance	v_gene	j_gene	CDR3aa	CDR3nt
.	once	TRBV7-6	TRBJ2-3	CASSPLTPTRDTQYF	TGTGCCAGCAGCCCGCTTACCCCCACCAGAGATACGCAGTATTTT
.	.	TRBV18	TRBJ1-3	CASSPSDTRGNTIYF	TGTGCCAGCTCACCGTCCGACACGAGGGGAAACACCATATATTTT
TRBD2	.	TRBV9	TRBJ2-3	CASSPRTSGYTDTQYF	TGTGCCAGCAGCCCCAGGACTAGCGGTTACACAGATACGCAGTATTTT
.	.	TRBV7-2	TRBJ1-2	CASSPGVLGYTF	TGTGCCAGCAGCCCCGGGGTACTGGGCTACACCTTC
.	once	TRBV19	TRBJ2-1	CASSMKIGAVGYNEQFF	TGTGCCAGTAGTATGAAAATTGGGGCTGTGGGATACAATGAGCAGTTCTTC
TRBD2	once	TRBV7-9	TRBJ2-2	CASPGLAGNANTGELFF	TGTGCCAGCCCGGGACTAGCGGGTAACGCGAACACCGGGGAGCTGTTTTTT
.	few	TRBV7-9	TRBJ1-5	CASSRDRNQPQHF	TGTGCCAGCAGCCGGGACCGCAATCAGCCCCAGCATTTT
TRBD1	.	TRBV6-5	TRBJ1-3	CASSFDDRGPGNTIYF	TGTGCCAGCAGTTTTGACGACAGGGGCCCTGGAAACACCATATATTTT
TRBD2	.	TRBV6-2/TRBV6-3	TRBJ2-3	CASSPGGGRGTDTQYF	TGTGCCAGCAGTCCCGGCGGGGGGCGCGGCACAGATACGCAGTATTTT
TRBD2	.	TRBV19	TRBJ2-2	CATRTRGDTGELFF	TGTGCCACTAGGACCCGGGGGGACACCGGGGAGCTGTTTTTT
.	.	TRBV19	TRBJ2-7	CASSIQASSYEQYF	TGTGCCAGTAGTATACAGGCGAGCTCCTACGAGCAGTACTTC
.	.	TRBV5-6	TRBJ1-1	CASRWVGNTEAFF	TGTGCCAGCAGATGGGTAGGGAACACTGAAGCTTTCTTT
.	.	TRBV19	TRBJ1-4	CASSIWAEEATNEKLFF	TGTGCCAGTAGTATTTGGGCGGAGGAGGCAACTAATGAAAAACTGTTTTTT
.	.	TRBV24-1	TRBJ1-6	CATSGEKGSPLHF	TGTGCCACCAGTGGGGAAAAGGGGTCACCCCTCCACTTT
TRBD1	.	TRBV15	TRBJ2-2	CATSRKTGVNTGELFF	TGTGCCACCAGCAGAAAGACAGGGGTGAACACCGGGGAGCTGTTTTTT